This TCR beta chain was found in a study of tumor-infiltrating lymphocytes in primary liver carcinoma. RNA isolated from unsorted whole blood supplied the blood RNA, with germline DNA also extracted. Starting material of 450 to 550 ng total RNA yielded TCR beta cDNA via a constant-region primer. Modified slightly, ARM-PCR produced TCR beta libraries over three nested multiplex PCR rounds. The first two PCR rounds, nine to ten cycles each, used TRBV1-TRBV30 forward primers and a C-beta reverse primer. TCRdb analysed the multiplex PCR reads with MiXCR anew, one entry per CDR3 protein. The repertoire holds some 320,000 distinct CDR3 sequences, with 65% as singletons. With 1 base removed from V and 7 bases from J, the gap between germline ends came to 16 bases. In germline, CDR1 is MGHRA, CDR2 YSYEKL. This CDR3 has 15 amino acids.

Sequenced material: peripheral blood. The rearrangement links TRBV4-1 to TRBJ2-5; D gene ambiguous. The sequence was obtained from a middle-aged man with primary liver carcinoma and hepatitis B virus infection. CDR3 DNA sequence: TGCGCCAGCAGCCAAGTGGACGTGGAAGAAGTGACCCAGTACTTC. Protein product: CASSQVDVEEVTQYF.